The rows below give T cell receptor beta chains drawn from one sample of a study of blood T cell repertoires in COVID-19. Data came from immunoSEQ multiplex PCR; TCRdb stores just in-frame clones and leaves some out. The data show 150,000 to 200,000 clones, around 90% seen once. The sequenced material came from PBMCs or T cells enriched from blood (not recorded which). These receptors originate from a woman younger than 35 who had recovered from COVID-19. Each CDR3 is given with its conserved first and last residue. The D gene is left open where the match is weak. Size is omitted from some rows. Given values are once, few, many or a class for expanded clones.

>TRBD2|TRBV27|NA|TRBJ2-2
TGTGCCAGCAGTTTAGAGGCTAGCGGGATGGGGGCCGGGGAGCTGTTTTTT
CASSLEASGMGAGELFF
>TRBD1|TRBV30|few|TRBJ2-2
TGTGCCGGGCGGGACAGGGGATTTAGGGGATCGAACACCGGGGAGCTGTTTTTT
CAGRDRGFRGSNTGELFF
>NA|TRBV19|NA|TRBJ1-2
TGTGCCAGTAGTATCTCCAAAGACAGAGGGGGCTATGGCTACACCTTC
CASSISKDRGGYGYTF
>TRBD2|TRBV19|NA|TRBJ2-5
TGTGCCAGTAGTGGTAGCGGGAGTGTGGCCGAGACCCAGTACTTC
CASSGSGSVAETQYF
>NA|TRBV2|NA|TRBJ2-2
TGTGCCAGCAGTCCCCCTAGCGTAGGTCCCGGGGAGCTGTTTTTT
CASSPPSVGPGELFF
>TRBD1|TRBV7-2|NA|TRBJ1-3
TGTGCCAGCAGCTTATTTCCAGGGGGGATTTCTGGAAACACCATATATTTT
CASSLFPGGISGNTIYF
>NA|TRBV2|NA|TRBJ1-1
TGTGCCAGCACCACGGGGTACACTGAAGCTTTCTTT
CASTTGYTEAFF
>NA|TRBV6-2/TRBV6-3|NA|TRBJ1-1
TGTGCCAGCAGTTACCACGGTTACACTGAAGCTTTCTTT
CASSYHGYTEAFF
>NA|TRBV6-5|NA|TRBJ2-3
TGTGCCAGCAGTTACGACCCAGGTACAGATACGCAGTATTTT
CASSYDPGTDTQYF
>NA|TRBV10-1|NA|TRBJ1-5
TGCGCCAGCAGTTGGGGGGGCCGGGATCAGCCCCAGCATTTT
CASSWGGRDQPQHF
>NA|TRBV28|NA|TRBJ2-7
TGTGCCAGCAGTTTATCCCCGGAGAGCGAGCAGTACTTC
CASSLSPESEQYF
>TRBD1|TRBV28|NA|TRBJ2-3
TGTGCCAGCAGTTGGACAGGGGGCGGCACAGATACGCAGTATTTT
CASSWTGGGTDTQYF
>NA|TRBV28|NA|TRBJ1-1
TGTGCCAGCAGTGAGGGATTTCGGGACACTGAAGCTTTCTTT
CASSEGFRDTEAFF
>NA|TRBV4-2|NA|TRBJ2-3
TGTGCCAGCAGCGAACGGGGCGGGGGCGCCAAGTGGGCCCCCCCAGATACGCAGTATTTT
CASSERGGGAKWAPPDTQYF
>NA|TRBV15|few|TRBJ2-7
TGTGCCACCAGCAGGGGGGGGCCCCTGTCCTACGAGCAGTACTTC
CATSRGGPLSYEQYF
>TRBD1|TRBV5-6|NA|TRBJ1-2
TGTGCCAGCAGCTTACGCACGACAGGGTATCATGGCTACACCTTC
CASSLRTTGYHGYTF
>NA|TRBV4-3|NA|TRBJ2-7
TGCGCCAGCAGCCAAGAACTGCTATCTACAGCTTCCGAGCAGTACTTC
CASSQELLSTASEQYF
>NA|TRBV19|NA|TRBJ1-5
TGTGCCAGTAGTATGGGGGACAACCATCAGCCCCAGCATTTT
CASSMGDNHQPQHF
>TRBD1|TRBV6-1|NA|TRBJ1-2
TGTGCCAGCAGCGAAGGAGGGCAGGGGGCGCGTTTTGTGTATGGCTACACCTTC
CASSEGGQGARFVYGYTF
>NA|TRBV5-6|NA|TRBJ2-3
TGTGCCAGCAGCGTCAACGGGGGAAGAGGAACAGATACGCAGTATTTT
CASSVNGGRGTDTQYF
>NA|TRBV30|NA|TRBJ1-3
TGTGCCTGGACAGTCACTGGAAACACCATATATTTT
CAWTVTGNTIYF
>NA|TRBV13|NA|TRBJ1-6
TGTGCCAGCAGTTCCAGGGACTTCAATTCACCCCTCCACTTT
CASSSRDFNSPLHF
>NA|TRBV7-6|many|TRBJ2-1
TGTGCCAGCAGCTTATACGGGAGAGCGACGAATGAGCAGTTCTTC
CASSLYGRATNEQFF
>TRBD2|TRBV10-1|NA|TRBJ2-2
TGCGCCAGCAGTGAACCGGGGAGGGCCGGGGAGCTGTTTTTT
CASSEPGRAGELFF
>NA|TRBV7-3|NA|TRBJ1-4
TGTGCCAGCAGCTTAAACGGCGGGCGGGGCGAAAAACTGTTTTTT
CASSLNGGRGEKLFF
>TRBD1|TRBV4-1|once|TRBJ1-5
TGCGCCAGCAGCCAATCTTCAGGGGGCCATCAGCCCCAGCATTTT
CASSQSSGGHQPQHF
>TRBD2|TRBV28|NA|TRBJ2-4
TGTGCCAGCACCCTAGCGGGAGGGATCCTAGCCAAAAACATTCAGTACTTC
CASTLAGGILAKNIQYF
>NA|TRBV30|few|TRBJ1-2
TGTGCCTGGAAGGAGAACACCCGCGGCTATGGCTACACCTTC
CAWKENTRGYGYTF
>NA|TRBV28|NA|TRBJ2-7
TGTGCCAGCAGCCAACCGGGACTTTCGACCCACGAGCAATACTTC
CASSQPGLSTHEQYF
>NA|TRBV11-3|once|TRBJ1-1
TGTGCCAGCAGCCTAGGTCCCGGGGTCACTGAAGCTTTCTTT
CASSLGPGVTEAFF
>NA|TRBV6-5|NA|TRBJ1-2
TGTGCCAGCAGTTACGGTCCCTCCGGGGATGGCTACACCTTC
CASSYGPSGDGYTF
>TRBD1|TRBV19|NA|TRBJ1-5
TGTGCCAGTAGTGGTGTGGCAGGGGGCTTTCAGCCCCAGCATTTT
CASSGVAGGFQPQHF
>NA|TRBV28|NA|TRBJ2-1
TGTGCCAGCAGTTTAATCCTCCTCTACAATGAGCAGTTCTTC
CASSLILLYNEQFF
>TRBD1|TRBV12-5|NA|TRBJ1-1
TGTGCTAGTGGTTTGGGGGACAGGGGCGCTTTCTTT
CASGLGDRGAFF
>TRBD2|TRBV29-1|NA|TRBJ2-5
TGCAGCGTTGAAATAAGCGGGAGTAGGGAGACCCAGTACTTC
CSVEISGSRETQYF
>NA|TRBV28|NA|TRBJ1-2
TGTGCCAGCAGTTTTTCCCAGGGCTTACTCTATGGCTACACCTTC
CASSFSQGLLYGYTF
>NA|TRBV7-8|few|TRBJ1-3
TGTGCCAGCAGCTTGGTACAGGGCGAAGGAAACACCATATATTTT
CASSLVQGEGNTIYF
>TRBD2|TRBV28|NA|TRBJ2-7
TGTGCCAGCAGCCCCCCAGCGGGAGGGCCTTACGAGCAGTACTTC
CASSPPAGGPYEQYF
>TRBD1|TRBV11-3|NA|TRBJ1-2
TGTGCCAGCAGCCAACAGGGGTATGGCTACACCTTC
CASSQQGYGYTF
>NA|TRBV19|NA|TRBJ2-1
TGTGCCAGTCATGTCAGGGATGCCTACAATGAGCAGTTCTTC
CASHVRDAYNEQFF
>NA|TRBV3-1/TRBV3-2|NA|TRBJ1-4
TGTGCCAGCAGAGAACAGGGTGTGGAAGAAAAACTGTTTTTT
CASREQGVEEKLFF
>TRBD1|TRBV5-1|NA|TRBJ1-1
TGCGCCAGCAGCGCCACAGGGGCGGACACTGAAGCTTTCTTT
CASSATGADTEAFF
>NA|TRBV7-2|NA|TRBJ2-1
TGTGCCAGCAGACAAAATAGGGGGACGGGGAATGAGCAGTTCTTC
CASRQNRGTGNEQFF
>NA|TRBV11-3|NA|TRBJ2-5
TGTGCCAGCAGCTTATTGGGCGGGTCTACACCCCAGTACTTC
CASSLLGGSTPQYF
>NA|TRBV19|once|TRBJ1-1
TGTGCCAGTAGATACATGGGCAACACTGAAGCTTTCTTT
CASRYMGNTEAFF
>TRBD2|TRBV30|NA|TRBJ2-2
TGTGCCGACGGGGGGTCGGGGACCGGGGAGCTGTTTTTT
CADGGSGTGELFF
>NA|TRBV19|NA|TRBJ2-6
TGTGCCAGTATCCCGAGTAGGGGTGCTGGGGCCAACGTCCTGACTTTC
CASIPSRGAGANVLTF
>NA|TRBV7-9|NA|TRBJ2-5
TGTGCCAGCAGCAGGGACGGCCAAGAGACCCAGTACTTC
CASSRDGQETQYF
>NA|TRBV30|once|TRBJ1-4
TGTGCCTGGAGAGAAGAGGTAGCAACTAATGAAAAACTGTTTTTT
CAWREEVATNEKLFF
>TRBD2|TRBV4-1|NA|TRBJ2-1
TGCGCCAGCAGCCAAGATCTGGGGACTAGCGGCTCCTACAATGAGCAGTTCTTC
CASSQDLGTSGSYNEQFF
>TRBD1|TRBV11-1|NA|TRBJ1-1
TGTGCCAGCAGCTCTCCGAGAGGGGGCCCCCAGACTGAAGCTTTCTTT
CASSSPRGGPQTEAFF